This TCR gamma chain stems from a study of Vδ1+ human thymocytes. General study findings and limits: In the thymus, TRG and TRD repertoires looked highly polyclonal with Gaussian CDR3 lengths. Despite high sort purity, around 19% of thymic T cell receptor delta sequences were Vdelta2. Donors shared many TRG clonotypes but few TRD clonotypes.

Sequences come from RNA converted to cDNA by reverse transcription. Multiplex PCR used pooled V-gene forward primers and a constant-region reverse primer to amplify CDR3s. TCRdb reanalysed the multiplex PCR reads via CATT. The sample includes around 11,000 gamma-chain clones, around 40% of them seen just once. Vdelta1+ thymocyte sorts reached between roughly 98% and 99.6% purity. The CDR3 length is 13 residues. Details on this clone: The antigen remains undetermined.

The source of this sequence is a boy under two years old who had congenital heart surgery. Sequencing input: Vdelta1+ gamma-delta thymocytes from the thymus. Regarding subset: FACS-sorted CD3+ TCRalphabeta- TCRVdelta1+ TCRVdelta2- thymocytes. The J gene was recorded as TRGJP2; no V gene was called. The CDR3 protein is CATWDGSDWIKTF. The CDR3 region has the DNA TGTGCCACCTGGGATGGGAGTGATTGGATCAAGACGTTT.